The 24 T cell receptor beta chains below come from one sample, sequenced in a study of blood T cell repertoires in COVID-19. Here immunoSEQ multiplex PCR was the method, and the copy in TCRdb shows in-frame clones only, minus some. The sample has roughly 170,000 clones, about 83% seen once; the top ten hold about 4%. Sequenced material: PBMCs or T cells enriched from blood (not recorded which). The source of these receptors is a woman between 50 and 59 years old in a cohort exposed to, infected with or recovered from COVID-19 (not recorded which).

This chain uses TRBV20-1 with TRBJ1-5, with D perhaps TRBD1 (5 bases). CDR3 length: 13 amino acids. Germline V lookup: CDR1 DFQATT, CDR2 SNEGSKA (reference sequence). Trimming cost V 3 bases and J 2 bases, with 8 bases left between them. This CDR3 reads CSASKGGNQPQHF. The CDR3, as DNA: TGCAGTGCTAGTAAAGGGGGCAATCAGCCCCAGCATTTT.

This clone was recorded only once. The chain carries TRBV5-1 and TRBJ2-2; 7 bases align to TRBD1. The V segment lost 1 base and the J segment 5 bases; nucleotides outside the gene matches: 5. The CDR3 has 15 residues. Germline-derived CDR1 and CDR2 are SGHRS and YFSETQ. CDR3 bases: TGCGCCAGCAGCTTGCAAGACAGGGAGACCGGGGAGCTGTTTTTT. It codes for CASSLQDRETGELFF.

The genes are TRBV5-1 and TRBJ2-1, with 10 bases that match TRBD1. The CDR3 length is 15 residues. V lost 4 bases to trimming and J lost 4 bases; unmatched junction nucleotides: 5. CDR1 is SGHRS, CDR2 YFSETQ, per germline. As DNA, the CDR3 is TGCGCCAGCAGCACCCGGGACAGGGGATACAATGAGCAGTTCTTC. It specifies CASSTRDRGYNEQFF.

This chain connects TRBV7-2 to TRBJ2-1; 7 nucleotides line up with TRBD2. Germline CDR1 SGHTA, CDR2 FQGNSA. Unmatched junction bases numbered 5, after V lost 7 bases and J lost 2 bases. The CDR3 has 14 amino acids. CDR3 DNA sequence: TGTGCCAGCAACTCTCGGGGGGCCTACAATGAGCAGTTCTTC. The encoded protein is CASNSRGAYNEQFF.

This rearrangement joins TRBV19 to TRBJ1-2; TRBD1 matches 10 bases. The germline CDR1 and CDR2 sequences are LNHDA and SQIVND (reference sequence). V lost 5 bases, J lost 6 bases, and 6 bases stayed unmatched. The CDR3 sequence is 14 residues long. CDR3 residues: CASSARQGADGYTF. The CDR3 nucleotides read TGTGCCAGTAGTGCTCGACAGGGGGCCGATGGCTACACCTTC.

The rearrangement joins TRBV15 to TRBJ2-5; the D gene is possibly TRBD1 (5 bases). This CDR3 contains 16 residues. Germline V gives CDR1 LNHNV, CDR2 YYDKDF (reference sequence). Trimming took 1 base from V and 5 from J, leaving 17 bases between them. CDR3 amino acids: CATSRGGPGLLETQYF. CDR3 DNA: TGTGCCACCAGCAGAGGGGGCCCCGGATTGCTGGAGACCCAGTACTTC.

The V call is TRBV28, the J call TRBJ1-4; TRBD1 aligns across 11 bases. The V segment lost 5 bases and the J segment 4 bases; nucleotides outside the gene matches: 6. The CDR3 is 16 residues long. Germline V lookup: CDR1 MDHEN, CDR2 SYDVKM. The chain's CDR3 is CASSPGQGAGNEKLFF. The CDR3 DNA follows: TGTGCCAGCAGTCCCGGACAGGGGGCGGGTAATGAAAAACTGTTTTTT.

This clone was observed a single time. V gene TRBV28 combines with J gene TRBJ2-7, with a tentative D call TRBD2 (6 bases). The CDR3 sequence is 16 residues long. Germline CDR1 and CDR2: MDHEN and SYDVKM. The germline V and J ends were trimmed by 7 bases and 2 bases, with 21 bases remaining between them. The CDR3 sequence is CASTGVADFTAYEQYF. The CDR3 DNA reads as TGTGCCAGCACGGGGGTAGCGGACTTTACGGCCTACGAGCAGTACTTC.

The rearrangement links TRBV30 to TRBJ1-2, with TRBD1 matching 7 bases. From germline, CDR1 is GTSNPN and CDR2 SVGIG (reference sequence). The CDR3 runs to 15 residues. Trimming at V came to 5 bases and at J to 2 bases, leaving 11 bases not matched to a gene. Here the CDR3 DNA reads TGTGCCTGGGGTCGGTGGGACAGCCTAAACTATGGCTACACCTTC. This gives the protein CAWGRWDSLNYGYTF.

This sequence joins TRBV24-1 and TRBJ2-3, with TRBD2 matching over 12 bases. Germline CDR1 reads KGHDR; CDR2 reads SFDVKD. Unmatched junction bases numbered 5, after V lost 2 bases and J lost 3 bases. This CDR3 has 17 amino acids. CDR3 residues: CATSDSVLAGGTDTQYF. CDR3 nucleotides: TGTGCCACCAGTGATTCAGTGCTAGCGGGAGGGACAGATACGCAGTATTTT.

The rearrangement links TRBV6-5 to TRBJ2-1; D gene ambiguous. Germline CDR1 reads MNHEY; CDR2 reads SVGAGI. This CDR3 has 16 amino acids. Trimming took 2 bases from V and 0 from J, leaving 11 bases between them. CDR3 region: CASSYEASSSYNEQFF. DNA for the CDR3: TGTGCCAGCAGTTACGAGGCGTCCAGCTCCTACAATGAGCAGTTCTTC.

CDR3 nucleotides: TGTGCCAGCAGCCGCGATGGGGGGGCGATTAACTATGGCTACACCTTC. It specifies CASSRDGGAINYGYTF. The genes are TRBV11-2 and TRBJ1-2; TRBD1 is a possible D gene (6 bases). The CDR3 consists of 16 residues. Germline-derived CDR1 and CDR2 are SGHAT and FQNNGV. V shed 5 bases and J shed 1 base, with 17 bases lying between them.

The chain carries TRBV14 and TRBJ2-1, with 11 positions matching TRBD2. The CDR3 totals 16 residues. V dropped 2 bases and J dropped 4; count of bases not matched to a gene: 4. Germline V lookup: CDR1 SGHDN, CDR2 FVKESK. The CDR3 reads CASSQPTSGTYNEQFF. The CDR3 DNA sequence: TGTGCCAGCAGCCAACCGACTAGCGGGACTTACAATGAGCAGTTCTTC.

The chain couples TRBV27 to TRBJ1-6; the match to TRBD1 covers 8 bases. Germline CDR1 and CDR2: MNHEY and SMNVEV (reference sequence). The CDR3 is 16 amino acids. Trimming cost V 5 bases and J 12 bases; bases outside gene matches: 15. The CDR3 reads CASSLQPGQGRGPLHF. The CDR3 DNA reads as TGTGCCAGCAGTCTTCAACCCGGACAGGGCCGGGGACCCCTCCACTTT.

The V call is TRBV24-1, the J call TRBJ2-1; no firm D call. The CDR3 has 11 amino acids. The germline V and J ends were trimmed by 6 bases and 5 bases, with 4 bases remaining between them. CDR1 and CDR2 (germline): KGHDR, SFDVKD. CDR3 amino acids: CATSRHNEQFF. CDR3 DNA sequence: TGTGCCACCAGTCGTCACAATGAGCAGTTCTTC.

The J gene is TRBJ2-7, the V gene TRBV4-1, with TRBD1 matching 8 bases. The CDR3 covers 17 residues. With V trimmed by 0 bases and J by 0 bases, 7 bases remained unmatched. The germline CDR1 and CDR2 sequences are MGHRA and YSYEKL. This chain's CDR3 is CASSQDRVTGASYEQYF. DNA for the CDR3: TGCGCCAGCAGCCAAGATCGAGTGACAGGGGCCTCCTACGAGCAGTACTTC.

The V and J genes are TRBV18 and TRBJ2-3; TRBD1 matches at 8 bases. The J segment lost 6 bases and the V segment lost 3 bases, leaving 5 bases of the junction unmatched. The CDR3 is 14 amino acids. Per germline, CDR1 KGHSH and CDR2 LQKENI. The CDR3, as DNA: TGTGCCAGCTCACCCCAGGGGGCTAGGGATACGCAGTATTTT. This gives the protein CASSPQGARDTQYF.

The rearrangement joins TRBV9 to TRBJ2-6, with D possibly matching TRBD2 (6 bases). Between the trimmed V and J ends, which lost 0 bases and 2 bases, there was a span of 12 bases. The CDR3 is 17 amino acids. Germline-derived CDR1 and CDR2 are SGDLS and YYNGEE. In DNA, the CDR3 is TGTGCCAGCAGCGTAGAGATGGAGGGCGCTGGGGCCAACGTCCTGACTTTC. Amino acids: CASSVEMEGAGANVLTF.

The chain recombines TRBV28 with TRBJ1-5; 7 nucleotides agree with TRBD1. With 5 bases clipped from V and 8 bases from J, the junction kept 9 bases outside the gene matches. The CDR3 extends over 14 amino acids. CDR1 and CDR2 from the germline V gene are MDHEN and SYDVKM. Here the CDR3 DNA reads TGTGCCAGCAGTACACCACAGGGGCTGAAGCCCCAGCATTTT. Its translation: CASSTPQGLKPQHF.

The chain recombines TRBV9 with TRBJ2-4; D is perhaps TRBD1 (5 bases). Germline CDR1 is SGDLS and CDR2 is YYNGEE. Between the trimmed V and J ends, which lost 4 bases and 2 bases, there was a span of 16 bases. CDR3 length equals 16 residues. CDR3 DNA sequence: TGTGCCAGCAGCCCTTACTCAGGGATTTCCAAAAACATTCAGTACTTC. Amino acids: CASSPYSGISKNIQYF. The full variable domain, its missing parts supplied by reference TRBV9 and TRBJ2-4, is DSGVTQTPKHLITATGQRVTLRCSPRSGDLSVYWYQQSLDQGLQFLIQYYNGEERAKGNILERFSAQQFPDLHSELNLSSLELGDSALYFCASSPYSGISKNIQYFGAGTRLSVL.

The chain joins TRBV5-1 to TRBJ2-3; D perhaps matches TRBD2 (6 bases). The V end was cut by 2 bases, the J end by 1 base, with 14 bases between. CDR1 is SGHRS and CDR2 is YFSETQ in the germline V gene. CDR3 length: 16 residues. The CDR3 spells CASSFGGTGGTDTQYF. Here the CDR3 DNA reads TGCGCCAGCAGCTTTGGTGGGACTGGTGGCACAGATACGCAGTATTTT.

The chain is built from TRBV19 and TRBJ2-7; 9 positions agree with TRBD1. With 4 bases clipped from V and 1 base from J, the junction kept 2 bases outside the gene matches. Germline-derived CDR1 and CDR2 are LNHDA and SQIVND (reference sequence). There are 14 residues in the CDR3. CDR3 protein: CASSTTGGSYEQYF. The DNA for the CDR3 is TGTGCCAGTAGTACGACAGGGGGATCCTACGAGCAGTACTTC.

The chain combines TRBV6-6 with TRBJ1-5, with D tentatively TRBD1 (6 bases). This CDR3 comprises 14 residues. The V and J ends lost 5 bases and 0 bases respectively, with 8 bases between them. CDR1 and CDR2 from the germline V gene are MNHNY and SVGAGI (reference sequence). The CDR3 DNA is TGTGCCAGCAGTAAACAGGGTAGCAATCAGCCCCAGCATTTT. Amino acids: CASSKQGSNQPQHF.

This chain joins TRBV5-1 and TRBJ2-5; the D gene is possibly TRBD2 (6 bases). Trimming removed 1 base at V and 1 base at J, with 8 bases between. Germline loops: CDR1 SGHRS, CDR2 YFSETQ. The CDR3 spans 14 residues. This chain's CDR3 is CASSLLEGQETQYF. In DNA form, the CDR3 reads TGCGCCAGCAGCTTGCTGGAGGGCCAAGAGACCCAGTACTTC. The full variable domain, completed using reference TRBV5-1 and TRBJ2-5, is KAGVTQTPRYLIKTRGQQVTLSCSPISGHRSVSWYQQTPGQGLQFLFEYFSETQRNKGNFPGRFSGRQFSNSRSEMNVSTLELGDSALYLCASSLLEGQETQYFGPGTRLLVL.